This T cell receptor beta chain was profiled in a study of T cell changes during pregnancy in multiple sclerosis. Assay used: immunoSEQ multiplex PCR; TCRdb lists only in-frame clones, some missing. The sample yields around 84,000 clones, 94% seen once. CDR1 and CDR2 (germline): SGHNT, YYREEE (reference sequence). V dropped 4 bases and J dropped 3 bases, with 11 bases sitting between them. The CDR3 loop spans 13 amino acids. This clone was seen just once. The rearrangement uses TRBV5-4 and TRBJ2-7; D possibly corresponds to TRBD2 (5 bases). The sequence was obtained from a female donor in good health, enrolled as a control in a pregnancy study. Specimen: peripheral blood, collected in the second trimester of pregnancy. The CDR3 DNA follows: TGTGCCAGCAGCCACGGAGAGGGCTACGAGCAGTACTTC. Amino acids: CASSHGEGYEQYF.